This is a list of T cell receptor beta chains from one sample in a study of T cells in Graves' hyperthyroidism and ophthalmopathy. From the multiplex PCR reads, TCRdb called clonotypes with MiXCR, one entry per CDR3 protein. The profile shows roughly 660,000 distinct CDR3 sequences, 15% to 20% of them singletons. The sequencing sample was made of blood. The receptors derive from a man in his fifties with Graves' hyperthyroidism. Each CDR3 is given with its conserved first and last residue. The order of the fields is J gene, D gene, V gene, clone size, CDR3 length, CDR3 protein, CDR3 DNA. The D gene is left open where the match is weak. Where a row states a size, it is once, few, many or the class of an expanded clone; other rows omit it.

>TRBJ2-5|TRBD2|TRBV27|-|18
CASSLKGLAGGLQETQYF
TGTGCCAGCAGTTTGAAGGGACTAGCGGGAGGGTTACAAGAGACCCAGTACTTC
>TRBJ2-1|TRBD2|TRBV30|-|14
CAWGEGSSYNEQFF
TGTGCCTGGGGGGAGGGGAGCTCCTACAATGAGCAGTTCTTC
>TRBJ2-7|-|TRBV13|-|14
CASSYTILSYEQYF
TGTGCCAGCAGCTATACAATCCTTTCCTACGAGCAGTACTTC
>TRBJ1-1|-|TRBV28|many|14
CASSPRAAGTEAFF
TGTGCCAGCAGTCCCAGGGCTGCGGGCACTGAAGCTTTCTTT
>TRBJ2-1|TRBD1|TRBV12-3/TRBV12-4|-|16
CASRPDRDATYNEQFF
TGTGCCAGCAGACCCGACAGGGACGCAACCTACAATGAGCAGTTCTTC
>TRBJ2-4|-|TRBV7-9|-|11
CASSLGVVQYF
TGTGCCAGCAGCCTAGGGGTAGTTCAGTACTTC
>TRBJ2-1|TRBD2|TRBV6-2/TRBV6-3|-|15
CASSYSGRNYNEQFF
TGTGCCAGCAGTTATAGCGGGAGAAACTACAATGAGCAGTTCTTC
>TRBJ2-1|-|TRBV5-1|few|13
CASSLVNRDEQFF
TGCGCCAGCAGCTTGGTAAACAGGGATGAGCAGTTCTTC
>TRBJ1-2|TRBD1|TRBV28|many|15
CASSLPGQGDYGYTF
TGTGCCAGCAGTTTGCCCGGACAGGGAGACTATGGCTACACCTTC
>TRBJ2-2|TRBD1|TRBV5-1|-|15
CASRGTGWRQVELFF
TGCGCCAGCAGGGGGACAGGATGGCGACAGGTGGAGCTGTTTTTT
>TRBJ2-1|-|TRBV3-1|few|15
CASSQVYSSYNEQFF
TGTGCCAGCAGCCAGGTTTATAGCTCCTACAATGAGCAGTTCTTC
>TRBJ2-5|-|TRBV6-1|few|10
CASGRETQYF
TGTGCCAGCGGCCGGGAGACCCAGTACTTC
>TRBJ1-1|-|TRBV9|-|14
CASSVGLEETEAFF
TGTGCCAGCAGCGTAGGCCTGGAGGAGACTGAAGCTTTCTTT
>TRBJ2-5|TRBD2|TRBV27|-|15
CASSSPAVGGETQYF
TGTGCCAGCAGTTCCCCAGCGGTGGGGGGGGAGACCCAGTACTTC
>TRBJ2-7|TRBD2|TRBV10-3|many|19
CAISLATGTSRADRYEQYF
TGTGCCATCAGCCTAGCTACCGGGACTAGCCGAGCAGACCGCTACGAGCAGTACTTC
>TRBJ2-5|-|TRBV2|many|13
CASSTGNLGTQYF
TGTGCCAGCAGTACGGGGAATCTAGGGACCCAGTACTTC
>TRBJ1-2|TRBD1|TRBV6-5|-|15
CASSYSTGGFYGYTF
TGTGCCAGCAGTTACTCGACAGGGGGTTTCTATGGCTACACCTTC
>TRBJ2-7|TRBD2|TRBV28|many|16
CASSNQPGGPPYEQYF
TGTGCCAGCAGTAACCAACCGGGAGGGCCCCCCTACGAGCAGTACTTC
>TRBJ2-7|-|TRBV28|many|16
CASSFVPQGFLYEQYF
TGTGCCAGCAGTTTTGTTCCCCAGGGGTTCCTCTACGAGCAGTACTTC
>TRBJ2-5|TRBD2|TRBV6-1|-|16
CASSRLSGRLQETQYF
TGTGCCAGCAGCCGACTTAGCGGGAGGCTCCAAGAGACCCAGTACTTC